This T cell receptor (beta chain) stems from a study of blood T cells in healthy people across ages. The CDR3 length is 15 residues. From germline, CDR1 is SQVTM and CDR2 ANQGSEA. Samples each yielded at least 6 micrograms of total RNA. A second PCR, run for about 7 to 11 cycles, used a sample-barcoded 5' primer plus a J-beta primer mix. The yield of each sample was at least 2.5 million CDR3-containing paired-end reads. TCRdb used MiXCR to reprocess the 5' RACE reads, holding one entry per CDR3 protein. Counted here are hundreds of thousands of distinct CDR3 sequences, about 32% occurring once; the ten biggest clones make up approximately 15%. There are a few counts of this clonotype. Mismatch with germline at one junction end may stem from a read error.

The genes are TRBV29-1 and TRBJ1-1; TRBD1 might be the D (5 bases). Sequences were obtained from blood. This TCR was recovered from a woman of 80 years or more in good health. CDR3 in DNA: TGCAGCGTGGAAGTCCGGGGGGGGGTGAACACTGAAGCTTTCTTT. It is translated as CSVEVRGGVNTEAFF.